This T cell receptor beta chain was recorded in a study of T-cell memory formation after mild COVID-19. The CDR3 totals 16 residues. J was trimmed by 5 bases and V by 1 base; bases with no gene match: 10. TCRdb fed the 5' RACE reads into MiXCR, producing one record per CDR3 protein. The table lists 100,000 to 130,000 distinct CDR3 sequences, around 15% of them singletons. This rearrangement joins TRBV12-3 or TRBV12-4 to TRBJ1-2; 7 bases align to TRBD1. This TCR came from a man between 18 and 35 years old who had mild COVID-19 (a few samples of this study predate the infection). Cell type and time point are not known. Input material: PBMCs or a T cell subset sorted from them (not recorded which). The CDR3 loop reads CASSLGTQGRGYGYTF. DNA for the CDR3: TGTGCCAGCAGTTTAGGGACACAGGGGAGAGGGTATGGCTACACCTTC.